The T cell receptor beta chain described here comes from a study of T cells in Graves' hyperthyroidism and ophthalmopathy. From RNA transcripts, TCR beta CDR3 regions were amplified. During a first-round RT-PCR of the TCR CDR3, the HTBI primer set was used. TCRdb independently ran MiXCR on the multiplex PCR reads; one entry per CDR3 protein. The sample has around 520,000 distinct CDR3 sequences, around a quarter seen once. A Clinical Activity Score of at least 3, a NOSPECS grade of at least 4 and a duration under 3 months were recorded in the ophthalmopathy patients. Criteria for exclusion of patients were uncontrolled infection, other autoimmune disease, pregnancy or lactation. Fresh 10 ml peripheral blood yielded PBMCs. Overall study findings and caveats: Median prediction lead before ophthalmopathy onset was 6.5 months with the model.

This clonotype occurred a few times. Its specificity is unknown. The CDR3 contains 14 residues. CDR1 and CDR2 (germline): ENHRY, SYGVKD. V was trimmed by 10 bases and J by 0 bases, leaving 13 bases between them. Sequenced: blood. The receptor was isolated from a woman aged 25 to 45 with Graves' ophthalmopathy. The chain recombines TRBV10-3 with TRBJ1-3; D call uncertain. The CDR3 reads CATHGVNSGNTIYF. CDR3 coding DNA: TGTGCCACCCACGGGGTCAACTCTGGAAACACCATATATTTT.